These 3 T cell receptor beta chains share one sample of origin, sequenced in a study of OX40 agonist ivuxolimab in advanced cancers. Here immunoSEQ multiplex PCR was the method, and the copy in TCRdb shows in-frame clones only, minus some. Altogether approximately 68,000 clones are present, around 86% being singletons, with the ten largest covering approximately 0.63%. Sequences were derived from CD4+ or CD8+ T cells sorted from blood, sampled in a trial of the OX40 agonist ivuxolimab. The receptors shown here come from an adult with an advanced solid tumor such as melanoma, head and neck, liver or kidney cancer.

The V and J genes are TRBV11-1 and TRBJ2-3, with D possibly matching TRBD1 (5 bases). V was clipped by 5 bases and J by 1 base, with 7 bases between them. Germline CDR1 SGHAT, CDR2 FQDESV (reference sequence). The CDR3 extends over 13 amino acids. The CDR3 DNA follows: TGTGCCAGCAGCACCAGGGGCACAGATACGCAGTATTTT. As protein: CASSTRGTDTQYF.

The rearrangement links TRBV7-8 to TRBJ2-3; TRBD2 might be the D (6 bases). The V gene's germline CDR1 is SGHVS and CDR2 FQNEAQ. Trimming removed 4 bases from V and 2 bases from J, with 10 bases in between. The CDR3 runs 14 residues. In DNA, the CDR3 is TGTGCCAGCAGCTCCCAGGGACTCACAGATACGCAGTATTTT. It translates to CASSSQGLTDTQYF.

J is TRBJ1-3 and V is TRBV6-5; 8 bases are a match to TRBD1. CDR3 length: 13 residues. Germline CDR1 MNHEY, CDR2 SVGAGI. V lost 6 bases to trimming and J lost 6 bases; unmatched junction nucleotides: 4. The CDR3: CASSRQGTNTIYF. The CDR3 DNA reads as TGTGCCAGCAGCCGACAGGGGACAAACACCATATATTTT.